A selection of T cell receptor beta chains follows, all from one sample in a study of cytomegalovirus exposure and HLA in healthy donors. Repertoires were generated with immunoSEQ multiplex PCR, while TCRdb's copy carries only in-frame clones and drops some. The sample shows some 100,000 clones, roughly 70% of them seen only once. The sequencing input was PBMCs. These receptor sequences come from a woman aged 18-35 years in good health and CMV-seropositive. Each CDR3 is given without its conserved first and last residue. D genes are given only for firm matches.

>-|TRBV4-3
ASSQEDRATQY
>TRBD2|TRBV27
ASSLTSGRFYEQY
>TRBD2|TRBV6-5
ASSWGGVLRDTQY
>-|TRBV29-1
SARPSGRDTQY
>-|TRBV6-1
ASSRILQGQPQH
>-|TRBV19
ASSISRSTEAF
>TRBD1|TRBV2
ASSDPGGSGDTQY
>-|TRBV27
ASSLTGGGWTGELF
>TRBD2|TRBV13
ASSSWLAGDVDTQY
>-|TRBV11-3
ASSLNSLDTQY
>TRBD2|TRBV6-4
ASSGLAGASTDTQY
>-|TRBV10-3
AISGEDRIGEQY
>-|TRBV7-9
ASSLEGELEAF
>TRBD1|TRBV27
ASSFSGQGGSYT
>TRBD2|TRBV28
ASSLRSGSSGANVLT
>-|TRBV25-1
ASSPGISSSYNEQF
>-|TRBV9
ASSPRTGASDTQY
>-|TRBV19
ASSIRGDTQY
>-|TRBV29-1
SVGQSLYNEQF
>TRBD1|TRBV28
ASSRQGPGDTQY
>TRBD1|TRBV5-4
ASSKQGQPQH
>-|TRBV5-1
ASSSAEAVGQETQY
>-|TRBV9
ASSGRGGAIEQY
>TRBD1|TRBV9
ASSVEDRGNTEAF
>-|TRBV6-5
ASSYSQGIGGYT
>-|TRBV10-3
ATQGPLPENIQY
>-|TRBV5-6
ASSIREKQF
>-|TRBV4-3
ASSHGLRGNTEAF
>-|TRBV28
ASSSLGAHEQF
>-|TRBV15
ATSRPQETQY
>TRBD2|TRBV7-2
ASSFSLAGVFNEQY
>TRBD1|TRBV5-6
ASSLWGTGQETQY
>TRBD1|TRBV5-6
ASSLGTGAYEQY
>-|TRBV6-5
ASRFGNTIY
>TRBD1|TRBV5-4
ASSLDRAGSGYT
>-|TRBV9
ASSVAQGNTEAF
>TRBD2|TRBV4-2
ASSDTSGRPEQF
>TRBD1|TRBV5-1
ASSLQGFRYEQY
>-|TRBV6-1
ASSVAEPYEQY
>TRBD1|TRBV6-5
ASSPGTGVQETQY
>TRBD2|TRBV6-6
ASSSGTSGGGNEQF
>-|TRBV7-2
ASSPAGHEQF
>-|TRBV27
ASSVLGGMNTEAF
>TRBD1|TRBV7-2
ASSTGQWTEAF
>TRBD2|TRBV10-3
AISDGLAGVGELF
>TRBD2|TRBV7-2
ASSQSGTSNEQF
>TRBD2|TRBV7-2
ASSLATSGGQETQY
>TRBD1|TRBV27
ASSLSGTGDFGYEQY
>-|TRBV30
AWSVLGGSEAF
>-|TRBV10-3
AISEAGNTEAF